The present TCR beta chain was sequenced within a study of T-cell reconstitution after alpha-beta-depleted transplantation in children. CDR1 and CDR2 (germline): SNHLY, FYNNEI. Trimming left V 2 bases short and J 4 bases short, with 12 bases between. The CDR3 loop spans 15 amino acids. The TCRbeta library incorporated unique molecular identifiers. TCRdb called the PCR reads again in MiXCR, with one record for every CDR3 protein. The sample contains 330,000 or so distinct CDR3 sequences, over 9% of which appear only once. This sequence joins TRBV2 and TRBJ2-1; D is possibly TRBD2 (7 bases). The TCR comes from a human donor who donated a stem cell graft to a child with acute lymphoblastic leukemia. This material consisted of PBMCs from the stem cell graft donor, taken from the stem cell graft. CDR3 sequence (DNA): TGTGCCAGCAGTGAAAGCGGGACATCGTACAATGAGCAGTTCTTC. This translates into CASSESGTSYNEQFF.